Below, 10 T cell receptor beta chains from the same sample are listed, as sequenced in a study of chemoradiotherapy in HPV16-positive cancers (dated by TCRdb to between 2021 and 2023). The library was produced with the immunoSEQ multiplex PCR assay. Drawn from immuneACCESS, this table holds only the in-frame rearrangements with V and J called that TCRdb kept. Clones are partly lost; checked studies trace under half to an unresolved V gene and leave the rest unexplained. In all, the sample holds tens of thousands of clones, and 80% to 90% of those were seen once. The ten top clones hold 3% to 4% of the sample. Sequenced material: blood, taken from a patient who underwent chemoradiotherapy. The receptors derive from a human donor with HPV-associated anogenital cancer.

The rearrangement uses TRBV18 and TRBJ1-1; D is undetermined. V was shortened by 1 base and J by 5 bases, with 8 bases between the two germline ends. Germline V gene sequence: CDR1 KGHSH, CDR2 LQKENI. The CDR3 runs 13 residues. CDR3 in DNA: TGTGCCAGCTCACCACTCCGGGAGACTGAAGCTTTCTTT. It is translated as CASSPLRETEAFF.

V gene TRBV11-2 combines with J gene TRBJ2-3, with TRBD1 identical over 7 bases. This CDR3 region has 16 residues. Germline assignment: CDR1 SGHAT and CDR2 FQNNGV. With 5 bases clipped from V and 1 base from J, the junction kept 9 bases outside the gene matches. CDR3 in amino acids: CASSPGTVEGTDTQYF. Written as DNA, the CDR3 is TGTGCCAGCAGCCCCGGGACAGTTGAAGGCACAGATACGCAGTATTTT.

V usage is TRBV19 and J usage is TRBJ2-5, with TRBD1 matching 7 bases. V lost 6 bases and J lost 9; bases outside the gene matches: 13. CDR3 size: 14 residues. CDR1 and CDR2 from the germline V gene are LNHDA and SQIVND (reference sequence). The CDR3 DNA sequence: TGTGCCAGTAGCCCTCGACAGGGAATGGGGGCCCAGTACTTC. Protein: CASSPRQGMGAQYF.

The chain is built from TRBV6-1 and TRBJ2-5; D call uncertain. Germline assignment: CDR1 MNHNS and CDR2 SASEGT. V lost 5 bases and J lost 4, with 14 bases in between. CDR3 length: 14 residues. CDR3 DNA sequence: TGTGCCAGCAGTAAGGGCGTAGGGTCAGAGACCCAGTACTTC. This gives the protein CASSKGVGSETQYF.

The chain carries TRBV5-1 and TRBJ2-2; weak D call: TRBD1 (8 bases). CDR1 and CDR2 from the germline V gene are SGHRS and YFSETQ. The CDR3 has 17 residues. V lost 4 bases and J 1 base, leaving 17 bases between the germline ends. The CDR3 DNA sequence: TGCGCCAGCAGCCGGGGAGGGACAGGCCGGAACACCGGGGAGCTGTTTTTT. This sequence encodes CASSRGGTGRNTGELFF.

This clone was seen once. This chain connects TRBV7-9 to TRBJ2-7; D is possibly TRBD1 (6 bases). The V gene's germline CDR1 is SEHNR and CDR2 FQNEAQ (reference sequence). Trimming cost V 5 bases and J 3 bases, with 11 bases left between them. The CDR3 extends over 13 amino acids. The CDR3 nucleotides are TGTGCCAGCAGCCAAACACAGGGCTACGAGCAGTACTTC. As protein: CASSQTQGYEQYF.

The rearrangement joins TRBV5-1 to TRBJ2-3; no definite D call. Germline V gives CDR1 SGHRS, CDR2 YFSETQ. This CDR3 is built from 14 residues. V was shortened by 0 bases and J by 2 bases, with 7 bases between the two germline ends. For the CDR3, the DNA is TGCGCCAGCAGCTTGGAGGACCTCACAGATACGCAGTATTTT. Translation: CASSLEDLTDTQYF.

CDR3 nucleotide sequence: TGCGCCAGCAGCCAGGGACAGGGATCCTATGGCTACACCTTC. Residues: CASSQGQGSYGYTF. This sequence joins TRBV4-1 and TRBJ1-2; 9 bases are a match to TRBD1. The trim removed 3 bases at V and 4 bases at J, leaving 3 bases unmatched. This CDR3 contains 14 residues. Germline V gene sequence: CDR1 MGHRA, CDR2 YSYEKL.

The chain recombines TRBV30 with TRBJ1-5; D unclear. The CDR3 contains 13 residues. Germline CDR1 and CDR2: GTSNPN and SVGIG (reference sequence). Trimming removed 2 bases from V and 1 base from J, with 6 bases in between. This chain's CDR3 is CAWSSDSNQPQHF. The DNA of the CDR3 is TGTGCCTGGAGTTCCGACAGCAATCAGCCCCAGCATTTT.

The V gene is TRBV25-1, the J gene TRBJ2-5, with TRBD2 as a possible D gene (7 bases). V was pared by 11 bases and J by 5 bases, with 15 bases between. This CDR3 has 12 amino acids. Germline V gene data show CDR1 as MGHDK and CDR2 as SYGVNS. In DNA, the CDR3 is TGTGCCTCGGGGGGCGACCCGGAGACCCAGTACTTC. It specifies CASGGDPETQYF.